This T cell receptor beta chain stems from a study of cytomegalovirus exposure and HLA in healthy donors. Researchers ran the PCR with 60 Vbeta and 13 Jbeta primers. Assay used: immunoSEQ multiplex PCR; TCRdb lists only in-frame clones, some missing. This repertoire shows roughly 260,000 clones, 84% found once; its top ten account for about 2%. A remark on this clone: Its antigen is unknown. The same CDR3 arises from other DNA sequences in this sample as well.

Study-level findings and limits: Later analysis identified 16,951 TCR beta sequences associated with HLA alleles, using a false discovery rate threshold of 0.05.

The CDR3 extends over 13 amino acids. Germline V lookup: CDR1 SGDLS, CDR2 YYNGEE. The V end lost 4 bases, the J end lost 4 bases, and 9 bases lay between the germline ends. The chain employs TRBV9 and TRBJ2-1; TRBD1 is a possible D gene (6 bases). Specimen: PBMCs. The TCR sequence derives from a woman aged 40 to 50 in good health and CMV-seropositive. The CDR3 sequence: CASSTDSYNEQFF. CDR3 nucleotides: TGTGCCAGCAGCACGGACAGTTACAATGAGCAGTTCTTC.